This T cell receptor (beta chain) is from a study of metastatic and nonmetastatic thyroid tumors (dated by TCRdb to about 2020). Background on the whole study: The researchers compared repertoires between peripheral blood samples and tumor or nodule tissue samples from patients with malignant or benign thyroid disease.

This clone was counted between two and nine times. There is no known antigen for this receptor. One base away there is no much larger clone; base qualities are not given. Overall results and qualifications from the work: TCR beta diversity was reported as significantly higher in malignant tumors than in benign nodules, in both blood and tumor samples.

Library preparation used PCR. Sequencing instrument: Illumina HiSeq 4000. High-throughput sequencing was used to profile the TCR beta-chain CDR3 region of each patient. Concerning the study's data processing: Drawing on CDR3 differences between clinicopathological groups, the researchers built a classifier meant to tell apart patients with distant-metastatic papillary thyroid cancer. The Shannon index was used to measure repertoire diversity, and the Morisita-Horn index was used to measure how similar tumor and blood repertoires were. The public reads were reprocessed in TCRdb via fastp at Q25 and MiXCR, keeping in-frame beta chains. The V and J calls reflect TCRdb's pipeline rather than the authors' work. The sample yields around 23,000 clones; more than 14% were counted once. The ten largest clones represent roughly 15% of the sample. No treatment had been received by any patient before thyroid surgery. Using T-cell receptor beta sequencing, the researchers looked back retrospectively at clinical samples from patients, gathered between about 2011 and 2019.

Material for sequencing was tumor tissue. This receptor was identified in a female donor with papillary thyroid cancer or a benign thyroid nodule (not recorded which). Some clones in this sample may be carry-over from other donors' samples.

The sequence in DNA is TGTGCCAGCAGTCAACTCTTGACAGGGGGTTATCAGCCCCAGCATTTT. This is translated as CASSQLLTGGYQPQHF. The chain links TRBV6-1 with TRBJ1-5; TRBD1 aligns with 9 central bases. Trimming takes 5 bases off V and 5 bases off J; junction bases not matched to a gene: 10. The CDR3 spans 16 residues, from the cysteine through the phenylalanine. Only the CDR3 DNA stays, 48 bases, in frame from base 1. CDR1 and CDR2 are read off the germline V gene as MNHNS and SASEGT.